The subject of this entry is one T cell receptor beta chain. The sample comes from a study of identical twins. Losses at the gene ends were 3 bases for V and 5 bases for J; bases not matched to a gene: 9. This CDR3 has 16 amino acids. TCRdb reprocessed the 5' RACE reads via MiXCR and lists one record per CDR3 protein. This sample has hundreds of thousands of distinct CDR3 sequences; about 18% occur once, and the top ten carry over 10%. In addition, the sample was reused for a study of T cells expressing NK-cell markers. That investigation notes: A few of the donors also had these clonotypes leading their CD3+CD56-NKG2C+ fraction.

Sample: PBMCs. The chain joins TRBV12-3 or TRBV12-4 to TRBJ2-2, with 7 positions matching TRBD2. This receptor was taken from a young woman in good health. CDR3 DNA: TGTGCCAGCAGTTTTCCGGCTAGCGGACGGACCGGGGAGCTGTTTTTT. Translation gives CASSFPASGRTGELFF.